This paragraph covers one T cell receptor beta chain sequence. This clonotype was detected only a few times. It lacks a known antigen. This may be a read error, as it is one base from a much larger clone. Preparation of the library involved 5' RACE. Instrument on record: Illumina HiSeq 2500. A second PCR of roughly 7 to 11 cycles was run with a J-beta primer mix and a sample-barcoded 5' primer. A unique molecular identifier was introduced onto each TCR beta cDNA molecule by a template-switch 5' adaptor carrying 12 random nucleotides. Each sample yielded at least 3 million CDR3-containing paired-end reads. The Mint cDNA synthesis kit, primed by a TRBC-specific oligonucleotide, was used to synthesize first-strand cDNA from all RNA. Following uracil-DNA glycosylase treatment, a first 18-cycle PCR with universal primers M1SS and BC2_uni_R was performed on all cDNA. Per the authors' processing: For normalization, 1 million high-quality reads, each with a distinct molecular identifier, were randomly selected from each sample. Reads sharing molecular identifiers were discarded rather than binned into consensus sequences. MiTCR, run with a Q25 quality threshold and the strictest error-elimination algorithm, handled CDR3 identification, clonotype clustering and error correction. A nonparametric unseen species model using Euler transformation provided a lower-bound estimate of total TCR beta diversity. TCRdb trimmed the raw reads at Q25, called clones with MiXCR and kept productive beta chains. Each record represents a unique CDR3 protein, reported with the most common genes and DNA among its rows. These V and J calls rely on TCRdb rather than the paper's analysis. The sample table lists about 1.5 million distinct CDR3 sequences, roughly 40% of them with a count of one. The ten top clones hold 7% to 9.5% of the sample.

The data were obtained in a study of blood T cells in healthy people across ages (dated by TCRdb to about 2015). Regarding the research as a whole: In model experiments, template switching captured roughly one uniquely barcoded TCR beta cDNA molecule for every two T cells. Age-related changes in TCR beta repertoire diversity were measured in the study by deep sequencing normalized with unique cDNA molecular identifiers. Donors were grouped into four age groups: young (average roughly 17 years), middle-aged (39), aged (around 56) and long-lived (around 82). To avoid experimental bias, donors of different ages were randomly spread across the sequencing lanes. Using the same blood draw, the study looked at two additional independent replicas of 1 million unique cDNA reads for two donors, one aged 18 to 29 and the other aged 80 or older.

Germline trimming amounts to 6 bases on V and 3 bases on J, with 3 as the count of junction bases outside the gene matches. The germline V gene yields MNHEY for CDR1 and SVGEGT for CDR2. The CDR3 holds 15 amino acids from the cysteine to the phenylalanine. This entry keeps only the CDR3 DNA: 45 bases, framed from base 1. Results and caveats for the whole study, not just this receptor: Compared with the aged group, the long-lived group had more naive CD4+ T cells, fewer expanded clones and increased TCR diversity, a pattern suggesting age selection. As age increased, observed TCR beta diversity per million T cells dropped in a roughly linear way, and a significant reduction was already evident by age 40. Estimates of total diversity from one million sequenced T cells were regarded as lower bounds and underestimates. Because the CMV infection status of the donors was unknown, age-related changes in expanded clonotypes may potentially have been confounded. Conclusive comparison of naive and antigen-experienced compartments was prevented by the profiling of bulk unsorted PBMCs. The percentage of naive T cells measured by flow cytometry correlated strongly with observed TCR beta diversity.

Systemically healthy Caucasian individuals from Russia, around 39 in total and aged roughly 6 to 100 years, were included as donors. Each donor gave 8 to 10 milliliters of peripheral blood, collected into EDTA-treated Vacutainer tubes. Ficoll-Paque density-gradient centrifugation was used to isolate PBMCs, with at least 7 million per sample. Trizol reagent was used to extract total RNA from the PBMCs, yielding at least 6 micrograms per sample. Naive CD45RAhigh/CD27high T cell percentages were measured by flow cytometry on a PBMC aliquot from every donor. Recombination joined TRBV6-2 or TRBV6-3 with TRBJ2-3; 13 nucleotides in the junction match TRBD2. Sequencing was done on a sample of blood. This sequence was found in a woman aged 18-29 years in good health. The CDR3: CASSGTSGKTDTQYF. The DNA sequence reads TGTGCCAGCAGCGGGACTAGCGGGAAGACAGATACGCAGTATTTT.